Below, 11 T cell receptor beta chains from the same sample are listed, as sequenced in a study of vaccination and CD4 T cells after COVID-19 (dated by TCRdb to 2021 to 2024). The sample's treatment or condition label, in plain terms: roughly 10-day PBMC culture with coronavirus spike peptide pools or control peptides (ViraFEST assay). The antigens these receptors bind are not known. Receptors were amplified or captured by PCR. Sequencing used an Illumina iSeq 100. DNA from cultured CD4+ T cells underwent TCR sequencing with the Oncomine TCR Beta short-read assay at the Johns Hopkins FTIC core. Clones were called with MiXCR by TCRdb after fastp trimmed the public reads at Q25, and only in-frame beta chains were retained. Duplicate CDR3 protein sequences are folded into a single record with the most common DNA and genes. The sample has about 17,000 distinct CDR3 sequences on record, roughly 31% of them singletons. Of the sample, around 14% falls within the top ten clones.

Sample: cultured CD4+ T cells from blood. These receptors originate from a human donor with COVID-19.

The V call is TRBV2, the J call TRBJ1-2; TRBD1 agrees at 7 bases. The germline CDR1 and CDR2 sequences are SNHLY and FYNNEI. J was trimmed by 0 bases and V by 9 bases; bases with no gene match: 10. The CDR3 consists of 15 residues. This CDR3 reads CASVLRDRTNYGYTF. The CDR3 nucleotides read TGTGCCAGTGTACTCCGGGACAGAACTAACTATGGCTACACCTTC. Variable domain in full (rest from reference TRBV2 and TRBJ1-2): EPEVTQTPSHQVTQMGQEVILRCVPISNHLYFYWYRQILGQKVEFLVSFYNNEISEKSEIFDDQFSVERPDGSNFTLKIRSTKLEDSAMYFCASVLRDRTNYGYTFGSGTRLTVV.

Note on this clonotype: The junction does not match germline at one end; this may be a read error. This sequence joins TRBV5-4 and TRBJ2-7, with 7 positions matching TRBD2. CDR3 length: 14 amino acids. Germline V gene lookup returns CDR1 SGHNT and CDR2 YYREEE (reference sequence). The CDR3 region is CASTLRGRGNEQYF. Written as DNA, the CDR3 is TGTGCCAGCACCTTGCGGGGGAGAGGCAACGAGCAGTACTTC.

This CDR3 reads CASSRGGTGGNQPQHF. The DNA of the CDR3 is TGTGCCAGCAGTAGAGGAGGGACAGGGGGTAATCAGCCCCAGCATTTT. The chain employs TRBV6-1 and TRBJ1-5; 11 nucleotides agree with TRBD1. Unmatched junction bases numbered 7, after V lost 5 bases and J lost 4 bases. The CDR3 has 16 residues. Germline CDR1 and CDR2: MNHNS and SASEGT.

This clonotype was seen more than once but under ten times. The chain joins TRBV21-1 to TRBJ2-7; TRBD1 was called by the table and not checked on the DNA. TRBV21-1 is classified as a pseudogene. The CDR3 has 14 amino acids. The CDR3: CASSNRVGSYEQYF. Written as DNA, the CDR3 is TGTGCCAGCAGCAACAGGGTCGGATCCTACGAGCAGTACTTC.

This clonotype appeared once. The V and J genes are TRBV19 and TRBJ2-7, with TRBD1 matching 9 bases. The CDR3 loop spans 14 amino acids. The V and J ends lost 4 bases and 6 bases, in that order; junction bases with no gene match: 7. Germline CDR1 LNHDA, CDR2 SQIVND (reference sequence). CDR3 in amino acids: CASSRTGEGSEQYF. CDR3 bases: TGTGCCAGTAGTAGGACAGGGGAAGGGAGCGAGCAGTACTTC. The variable domain in full, with the rest retrieved from reference TRBV19 and TRBJ2-7, is DGGITQSPKYLFRKEGQNVTLSCEQNLNHDAMYWYRQDPGQGLRLIYYSQIVNDFQKGDIAEGYSVSREKKESFPLTVTSAQKNPTAFYLCASSRTGEGSEQYFGPGTRLTVT.

The rearrangement links TRBV5-8 to TRBJ1-1, with D perhaps matching TRBD1 (6 bases). The CDR3 sequence is 14 residues long. Germline CDR1 is SGHTS and CDR2 is YDEGEE. V shed 2 bases and J shed 3 bases, with 11 bases lying between them. CDR3 in amino acids: CASSFKGGHTEAFF. As DNA, the CDR3 is TGTGCCAGCAGCTTCAAGGGGGGCCACACTGAAGCTTTCTTT.

The rearrangement uses TRBV30 and TRBJ1-2, with 7 bases lining up with TRBD1. The CDR3 is made up of 14 amino acids. The V segment lost 0 bases and the J segment 4 bases; nucleotides outside the gene matches: 5. CDR1 and CDR2 from the germline V gene are GTSNPN and SVGIG (reference sequence). CDR3 coding DNA: TGTGCCTGGAGTGTAGGGGGCCTCCCCTATGGCTACACCTTC. Its translation is CAWSVGGLPYGYTF.

The chain couples TRBV6-2 or TRBV6-3 to TRBJ2-7; 10 positions match TRBD2. V lost 3 bases to trimming and J lost 4 bases; unmatched junction nucleotides: 3. Germline V gene data show CDR1 as MNHEY and CDR2 as SVGEGT. CDR3 length: 14 residues. DNA of the CDR3: TGTGCCAGCAGTTATCAGCGGGGGGGATACGAGCAGTACTTC. Translated: CASSYQRGGYEQYF.

This clonotype showed up just a few times. This chain connects TRBV20-1 to TRBJ2-2; 7 bases agree with TRBD1. The germline V gene encodes CDR1 DFQATT and CDR2 SNEGSKA (reference sequence). There are 14 residues in the CDR3. V lost 5 bases, J lost 7 bases, and 10 bases stayed unmatched. CDR3 sequence reads: CSAPRQGVVGELFF. Written as DNA, the CDR3 is TGCAGTGCTCCCAGACAGGGAGTAGTCGGGGAGCTGTTTTTT.

This clonotype was observed a few times. The germline gene is not matched at one end of the junction; a read error may be the cause. The V and J genes are TRBV2 and TRBJ2-1, with D perhaps given as TRBD1 or TRBD2 (5 bases each). Germline V lookup: CDR1 SNHLY, CDR2 FYNNEI. The length of the CDR3 is 12 residues. The CDR3 spells CASRAHLGTAHF. CDR3 sequence (DNA): TGTGCCAGCAGAGCCCACCTTGGGACGGCACACTTC.

J is TRBJ2-5 and V is TRBV7-9, with D perhaps matching TRBD2 (7 bases). The V and J ends lost 7 bases and 1 base respectively, with 19 bases between them. This CDR3 has 16 residues. Germline CDR1 reads SEHNR; CDR2 reads FQNEAQ (reference sequence). The CDR3 DNA reads as TGTGCCAGCATCGATAGGGGGGGACCAAGCCAAGAGACCCAGTACTTC. Translation gives CASIDRGGPSQETQYF.